This TCR beta chain was sequenced during a study of T cells in Graves' hyperthyroidism and ophthalmopathy. The wider study: Peripheral blood was obtained at initial diagnosis, preceding any treatment.

Study results and caveats: Most clonotypes expanded in the thyroid (above 0.001) were also present in blood. The model made its ophthalmopathy prediction, and onset followed a median about 6.8 months later. Patients with ophthalmopathy were separated from those with stable hyperthyroidism by a 13 V-J model.

As concerns this clonotype: Its antigen is as yet unknown. At one end the junction does not follow the germline gene, possibly because of a read error.

RNA transcripts provided the source from which TCR beta CDR3 regions were amplified. RT-PCR in the first round (using the HTBI primer set) targeted the TCR CDR3. One entry per CDR3 protein results from TCRdb running MiXCR on the multiplex PCR reads. The table has hundreds of thousands of distinct CDR3 sequences, roughly 40% seen once. Germline V gene data show CDR1 as SGHTA and CDR2 as FQGNSA. There are 12 residues in the CDR3. The chain has TRBV7-2 and TRBJ2-7; a possible D gene is TRBD2 (6 bases). The origin of this receptor is a man aged 18 to 30 with Graves' hyperthyroidism. The sequencing sample was made of blood. The CDR3 here is CASSTSGAEQHF. CDR3 DNA: TGTGCCAGCAGCACCTCGGGAGCCGAGCAGCACTTC.